These 32 T cell receptor beta chains were sequenced from one sample in a study of blood T cell repertoires in COVID-19. TCRdb's copy holds only in-frame clones and misses some; the assay was immunoSEQ multiplex PCR. The table shows 190,000 or so clones, with roughly 86% occurring only once. Sequenced: peripheral blood. Receptor source: a man aged 40-55 years with active or convalescent COVID-19.

At least ten counts were recorded for this clone. CDR3: CASSSPGNNTEAFF. The CDR3, as DNA: TGTGCCAGCAGTTCTCCAGGGAACAACACTGAAGCTTTCTTT. J is TRBJ1-1 and V is TRBV28; tentatively, D is TRBD1 (5 bases). Germline V lookup: CDR1 MDHEN, CDR2 SYDVKM. There are 14 residues in the CDR3. Trimming left V 4 bases short and J 2 bases short, with 11 bases between.

V usage is TRBV7-9 and J usage is TRBJ2-3; a possible D gene is TRBD2 (6 bases). Germline V gene sequence: CDR1 SEHNR, CDR2 FQNEAQ (reference sequence). This CDR3 contains 14 residues. Trimming pared 4 bases from V and 2 bases from J, leaving 10 bases between. The CDR3 region is CASSYSGFTDTQYF. For the CDR3, the DNA is TGTGCCAGCAGCTATAGCGGATTCACAGATACGCAGTATTTT.

The rearrangement joins TRBV11-2 to TRBJ1-6; 8 positions match TRBD1. Germline CDR1 and CDR2: SGHAT and FQNNGV. This CDR3 is 15 amino acids long. With V trimmed by 5 bases and J by 8 bases, 8 bases remained unmatched. CDR3 sequence reads: CASSPTGQGDSPLHF. The CDR3 DNA reads as TGTGCCAGCAGCCCCACCGGACAGGGCGATTCACCCCTCCACTTT.

This clone was seen just once. The chain links TRBV12-3 or TRBV12-4 to TRBJ1-2, with TRBD1 matching over 7 bases. J lost 4 bases, V lost 5 bases, and 4 bases had no gene match. The CDR3 is 13 amino acids. CDR3 protein: CASSETGIYGYTF. DNA for the CDR3: TGTGCCAGCAGTGAGACAGGGATCTATGGCTACACCTTC.

The V call is TRBV28, the J call TRBJ2-7, with D tentatively TRBD1 (5 bases). This CDR3 has 16 residues. V was trimmed by 6 bases and J by 2 bases, leaving 20 bases between them. Germline V gene data show CDR1 as MDHEN and CDR2 as SYDVKM. The CDR3 sequence: CASRPITARAAYEQYF. The CDR3 nucleotides read TGTGCCAGCAGGCCCATAACGGCCAGGGCTGCCTACGAGCAGTACTTC.

This rearrangement joins TRBV5-4 to TRBJ2-1; 11 bases agree with TRBD2. This CDR3 has 16 residues. Germline assignment: CDR1 SGHNT and CDR2 YYREEE (reference sequence). The trim removed 3 bases at V and 4 bases at J, leaving 6 bases unmatched. The CDR3 spells CASSSATSGEYNEQFF. The DNA for the CDR3 is TGTGCCAGCAGCTCAGCGACTAGCGGGGAGTACAATGAGCAGTTCTTC.

The J gene is TRBJ2-5, the V gene TRBV12-5; maybe TRBD1 (5 bases). Germline CDR1 and CDR2: LGHNT and FRNRAP. V dropped 1 base and J dropped 5 bases, with 14 bases sitting between them. This CDR3 comprises 15 residues. The CDR3 reads CASGLGTTEGETQYF. As DNA, the CDR3 is TGTGCTAGTGGTTTGGGGACAACCGAAGGGGAGACCCAGTACTTC.

This CDR3 is CASRDLAGGTDTQYF. CDR3 coding DNA: TGCGCCAGCAGAGATCTAGCGGGGGGCACAGATACGCAGTATTTT. This sequence joins TRBV5-1 and TRBJ2-3, with 10 bases fitting TRBD2. The CDR3 runs 15 residues. Germline loops: CDR1 SGHRS, CDR2 YFSETQ. With V trimmed by 5 bases and J by 1 base, 4 bases remained unmatched.

The rearrangement uses TRBV9 and TRBJ2-3; TRBD2 agrees at 8 bases. CDR3 length: 16 residues. Germline V gives CDR1 SGDLS, CDR2 YYNGEE. The ends lost 2 bases at V and 3 bases at J; junction bases unmatched: 8. The CDR3 sequence: CASSVSPGLGTDTQYF. In DNA, the CDR3 is TGTGCCAGCAGCGTTAGTCCGGGACTAGGGACAGATACGCAGTATTTT.

The J gene is TRBJ2-5, the V gene TRBV24-1; TRBD1 agrees at 10 bases. J gave up 1 base and V 7 bases, and 8 bases lay outside the gene matches. CDR3 size: 16 residues. Per germline, CDR1 KGHDR and CDR2 SFDVKD. The CDR3 here is CATSASDRGFQETQYF. The CDR3 DNA is TGTGCCACCAGCGCGTCGGACAGGGGGTTCCAAGAGACCCAGTACTTC.

The chain carries TRBV5-1 and TRBJ2-3; 7 bases map to TRBD1. The V gene end was trimmed by 0 bases and the J gene end by 5 bases; junction bases not matched to a gene: 3. The CDR3 totals 14 residues. From germline, CDR1 is SGHRS and CDR2 YFSETQ. This chain's CDR3 is CASSLAQGVDTQYF. CDR3 coding DNA: TGCGCCAGCAGCTTGGCTCAGGGGGTAGATACGCAGTATTTT.

The CDR3 region is CSVEEGLGKLFF. CDR3 bases: TGCAGCGTTGAGGAGGGGCTTGGGAAACTGTTTTTT. The genes are TRBV29-1 and TRBJ1-4; possible D gene TRBD1, 5 bases. Germline CDR1 reads SQVTM; CDR2 reads ANQGSEA. V was cut by 3 bases and J by 11 bases, with 13 bases left in between. This CDR3 is 12 amino acids long.

This rearrangement joins TRBV5-4 to TRBJ1-2; 7 bases agree with TRBD1. The germline CDR1 and CDR2 sequences are SGHNT and YYREEE (reference sequence). Trimming removed 5 bases from V and 8 bases from J; junction bases left unmatched: 12. The CDR3 runs 14 residues. CDR3 amino acids: CASRVQGQSGGYTF. Here the CDR3 DNA reads TGTGCCAGCAGGGTACAGGGACAGAGTGGCGGCTACACCTTC.

This chain connects TRBV21-1 to TRBJ2-5; the table gives TRBD1 as D, unverified against the DNA. TRBV21-1 is flagged as a pseudogene. The CDR3 consists of 13 residues. The CDR3 reads CATTEQGVETQYF. The CDR3 bases are TGTGCCACCACCGAACAGGGAGTGGAGACCCAGTACTTC.

This clone has just a few counts. The chain uses TRBV7-2 and TRBJ1-2, with 9 bases aligning to TRBD1. This CDR3 has 15 amino acids. Germline loops: CDR1 SGHTA, CDR2 FQGNSA. Trimming at V came to 1 base and at J to 7 bases, leaving 7 bases not matched to a gene. Here the CDR3 reads CASSLGPDRGTGYTF. CDR3 DNA sequence: TGTGCCAGCAGCTTAGGGCCCGACAGGGGGACTGGCTACACCTTC. Based on the CDR3 plus reference TRBV7-2 and TRBJ1-2, the full variable domain is GAGVSQSPSNKVTEKGKDVELRCDPISGHTALYWYRQSLGQGLEFLIYFQGNSAPDKSGLPSDRFSAERTGGSVSTLTIQRTQQEDSAVYLCASSLGPDRGTGYTFGSGTRLTVV.

The genes are TRBV19 and TRBJ2-7, with 13 bases identical to TRBD2. CDR3 length: 15 amino acids. Germline V gene sequence: CDR1 LNHDA, CDR2 SQIVND (reference sequence). V lost 4 bases, J lost 2 bases, and 2 bases stayed unmatched. The CDR3 DNA is TGTGCCAGTAGTACAGGGACTAGCGGGACCTACGAGCAGTACTTC. It yields the protein CASSTGTSGTYEQYF.

This sequence joins TRBV6-5 and TRBJ2-7; D might be TRBD1 (6 bases). CDR1 MNHEY and CDR2 SVGAGI come from the germline V gene. This CDR3 has 13 amino acids. Trimming cost V 4 bases and J 4 bases, with 11 bases left between them. CDR3 region: CASSFGQPYEQYF. The CDR3 nucleotides are TGTGCCAGCAGTTTCGGACAGCCTTACGAGCAGTACTTC.

The gene calls are TRBV4-1 and TRBJ2-7, with D possibly matching TRBD2 (5 bases). The CDR3 is 15 residues long. Germline V gives CDR1 MGHRA, CDR2 YSYEKL. The germline V and J ends were trimmed by 0 bases and 2 bases, with 11 bases remaining between them. The CDR3 here is CASSQDGGGTYEQYF. As DNA, the CDR3 is TGCGCCAGCAGCCAAGATGGTGGAGGTACCTACGAGCAGTACTTC.

The rearrangement joins TRBV6-6 to TRBJ1-2; possibly TRBD1 for D (5 bases). Trimming pared 2 bases from V and 7 bases from J, leaving 11 bases between. This CDR3 spans 13 amino acids. Per the germline V gene, CDR1 is MNHNY and CDR2 is SVGAGI (reference sequence). DNA of the CDR3: TGTGCCAGCAGTTACGGGGGGGATCGTGGCTACACCTTC. Its protein product is CASSYGGDRGYTF.

The sample holds a few counts of this clone. The chain employs TRBV5-1 and TRBJ1-6; D might be TRBD1 (6 bases). The germline CDR1 and CDR2 sequences are SGHRS and YFSETQ. The V gene lost 4 bases and the J gene lost 7 bases, with 9 bases spanning the gap. This CDR3 is 13 amino acids long. The CDR3 coding sequence is TGCGCCAGCAGCGAGGACAGAAATTCACCCCTCCACTTT. As protein: CASSEDRNSPLHF.

V is TRBV12-5 and J is TRBJ2-5; D is unclear. The CDR3 totals 13 residues. Germline loops: CDR1 LGHNT, CDR2 FRNRAP. With 5 bases removed from V and 2 bases from J, the gap between germline ends came to 9 bases. CDR3 loop: CASGHPQQETQYF. CDR3 bases: TGTGCTAGTGGTCACCCTCAGCAAGAGACCCAGTACTTC. Drawing the rest from reference TRBV12-5 and TRBJ2-5, the complete variable domain is DARVTQTPRHKVTEMGQEVTMRCQPILGHNTVFWYRQTMMQGLELLAYFRNRAPLDDSGMPKDRFSAEMPDATLATLKIQPSEPRDSAVYFCASGHPQQETQYFGPGTRLLVL.

The chain recombines TRBV5-1 with TRBJ1-1, with TRBD1 identical over 8 bases. V gave up 4 bases and J gave up 8 bases; unmatched junction bases: 7. This CDR3 comprises 13 residues. The germline gives CDR1 SGHRS, CDR2 YFSETQ. CDR3 DNA: TGCGCCAGCAGCGAGGACAGGGTTGGCGAAGCTTTCTTT. It encodes CASSEDRVGEAFF.

The DNA of the CDR3 is TGTGCCAGTAGGGCAGGGAACTATGGCTACACCTTC. It translates to CASRAGNYGYTF. The chain uses TRBV19 and TRBJ1-2, with D perhaps matching TRBD1 (5 bases). The CDR3 has 12 amino acids. The V and J ends lost 6 bases and 2 bases respectively, with 7 bases between them. Germline lookup yields CDR1 LNHDA and CDR2 SQIVND (reference sequence). Full variable domain (rest looked up from reference TRBV19 and TRBJ1-2): DGGITQSPKYLFRKEGQNVTLSCEQNLNHDAMYWYRQDPGQGLRLIYYSQIVNDFQKGDIAEGYSVSREKKESFPLTVTSAQKNPTAFYLCASRAGNYGYTFGSGTRLTVV.

On this clone: The same CDR3 can be traced to other DNA sequences in this sample. This sequence joins TRBV3-1 (or the pseudogene TRBV3-2) and TRBJ2-2; D is unresolved. The V and J ends lost 2 bases and 6 bases respectively, with 10 bases between them. Germline V gene data show CDR1 as LGHDT and CDR2 as YNNKEL (reference sequence). The CDR3 has 14 amino acids. The CDR3 DNA reads as TGTGCCAGCAGCCAACTGGCGGCCGCCGGGGAGCTGTTTTTT. Its translation: CASSQLAAAGELFF.

This clone was seen once. The rearrangement uses TRBV2 and TRBJ1-1, with unresolved D. Germline CDR1 is SNHLY and CDR2 is FYNNEI. V was shortened by 6 bases and J by 1 base, with 9 bases between the two germline ends. This CDR3 is 13 amino acids long. CDR3 sequence (DNA): TGTGCCAGCAGAGGCGCAGGGAACACTGAAGCTTTCTTT. Its protein is CASRGAGNTEAFF.

The chain couples TRBV24-1 to TRBJ2-7, with D possibly TRBD1 on 6 matching bases. CDR1 is KGHDR, CDR2 SFDVKD, per germline. The CDR3 is 14 residues long. Trimming took off 9 bases at V and 2 bases at J, with 16 bases between the two ends. The chain's CDR3 is CATAPAGDTYEQYF. The CDR3, as DNA: TGTGCCACCGCGCCTGCAGGGGACACCTACGAGCAGTACTTC.

The rearrangement links TRBV18 to TRBJ1-1; D is unresolved. Germline loops: CDR1 KGHSH, CDR2 LQKENI. With 0 bases removed from V and 6 bases from J, the gap between germline ends came to 11 bases. The CDR3 runs 14 residues. The CDR3 reads CASSPPFGGPEAFF. The CDR3 DNA is TGTGCCAGCTCACCACCGTTCGGAGGCCCTGAAGCTTTCTTT.

The rearrangement joins TRBV3-1 (or the pseudogene TRBV3-2) to TRBJ2-5, with 7 bases aligning to TRBD2. The CDR3 is 14 amino acids. CDR1 and CDR2 (germline): LGHDT, YNNKEL (reference sequence). V was clipped by 3 bases and J by 7 bases; unmatched bases: 8. The CDR3 nucleotides read TGTGCCAGCAGCCATGGGGAGGGCTCGGGGACCCAGTACTTC. Translation: CASSHGEGSGTQYF.

The CDR3 spells CSASFAGTETQYF. Written as DNA, the CDR3 is TGCAGTGCTAGTTTTGCGGGGACGGAGACCCAGTACTTC. The chain carries TRBV20-1 and TRBJ2-5, with D maybe TRBD2 (6 bases). Trimming left V 3 bases short and J 5 bases short, with 13 bases between. Germline CDR1 is DFQATT and CDR2 is SNEGSKA (reference sequence). The CDR3 sequence is 13 residues long.

The V call is TRBV25-1, the J call TRBJ2-1; the match to TRBD2 covers 7 bases. V lost 1 base and J lost 5; bases outside the gene matches: 5. Germline V gene sequence: CDR1 MGHDK, CDR2 SYGVNS. The CDR3 spans 15 residues. CDR3 residues: CASSESTSEDNEQFF. The CDR3 nucleotides read TGTGCCAGCAGTGAATCCACTAGCGAGGACAATGAGCAGTTCTTC.

V and J are TRBV18 and TRBJ2-3; tentative D call: TRBD1 (5 bases). The V and J ends lost 3 bases and 0 bases respectively, with 7 bases between them. Germline CDR1 and CDR2: KGHSH and LQKENI. The CDR3 is made up of 14 amino acids. CDR3 sequence (DNA): TGTGCCAGCTCACCCGACAGAAGCACAGATACGCAGTATTTT. Translated: CASSPDRSTDTQYF.

The chain has TRBV11-2 and TRBJ1-4; TRBD1 aligns across 7 bases. Trimming took 3 bases from V and 6 from J; bases not matched to a gene: 1. CDR3 size: 13 residues. CDR1 is SGHAT and CDR2 is FQNNGV in the germline V gene. CDR3 residues: CASSFGTDEKLFF. For the CDR3, the DNA is TGTGCCAGCAGCTTCGGGACAGATGAAAAACTGTTTTTT.